Given below is one TCR beta chain in context. This sample is part of a study of blood T cells in healthy people across ages. The CDR3 spans 16 residues. Germline loops: CDR1 DFQATT, CDR2 SNEGSKA (reference sequence). For the second PCR, which ran for about 7 to 11 cycles, a sample-barcoded 5' primer and a J-beta primer mix were used. TCRdb reanalysed the 5' RACE reads using MiXCR and keeps one entry per CDR3 protein. The sample contains fewer than 2,000,000 distinct CDR3 sequences, approximately 32% of which appear only once. The sequenced material came from blood. This clonotype was sampled from a woman aged 30 to 39 in good health. The V call is TRBV20-1, the J call TRBJ2-1; the D gene could be TRBD1 or TRBD2 (5 bases each). The tail of the sequence fits TRBJ2-7 better, so the J call may be wrong. CDR3 coding DNA: TGCAGTGGATACCGGGACGGAGATTTATTATACAATGAGCAGTACTTC. It translates to CSGYRDGDLLYNEQYF.